This T cell receptor (beta chain) is drawn from a study of T cells in Graves' hyperthyroidism and ophthalmopathy. This CDR3 comprises 14 residues. The germline V gene encodes CDR1 MDHEN and CDR2 SYDVKM. It was uncontrolled infection, other autoimmune disease, pregnancy or lactation that excluded patients. Over 8 ml fresh peripheral blood yielded the PBMCs. Amplification of TCR beta CDR3 regions used RNA as the template. With the HTBI primer set, the TCR CDR3 went through a first round of RT-PCR. TCRdb re-derived calls from the multiplex PCR reads in MiXCR, one entry per CDR3 protein. The table lists roughly 240,000 distinct CDR3 sequences, about 16% of them singletons, with around 28% in the top ten. This clonotype was seen more than once but under ten times. A read error may produce the germline difference seen at one junction end.

The sequence came from a woman aged 18-30 years with Graves' ophthalmopathy. The rearrangement uses TRBV28 and TRBJ1-2; the D is unclear. Sequencing was carried out using blood. The CDR3 coding sequence is TGTGCCAGCAGTTCATTGCAGAGACACTATGACTACACCTTC. It is translated as CASSSLQRHYDYTF.